The 5 T cell receptor beta chains reported below all come from one sample, sequenced in a study of PD-L1 blockade in urothelial cancer. Assay used: immunoSEQ multiplex PCR; TCRdb lists only in-frame clones, some missing. The sample consists of more than 95,000 clones, about 89% of them appearing once. The time point: peripheral blood 6 weeks after treatment start. This sample comprised PBMCs, obtained around atezolizumab (anti-PD-L1) treatment. Every receptor here comes from a man in his 60s with urothelial cancer.

Remarks on this clone: Relative to the germline gene, one junction end is altered; a read error may explain this. CDR3 sequence (DNA): TGCGCCAGCAGCTTGGCCTATCCGCCTCAATTTTTC. Translating it yields CASSLAYPPQFF. This chain links TRBV5-1 with TRBJ1-1; D gene unclear. The CDR3 extends over 12 amino acids. The germline gives CDR1 SGHRS, CDR2 YFSETQ.

The chain combines TRBV5-1 with TRBJ2-7, with TRBD2 matching over 7 bases. V lost 1 base and J lost 5; bases outside the gene matches: 6. CDR3 size: 14 residues. In germline, CDR1 is SGHRS, CDR2 YFSETQ. CDR3 in amino acids: CASSLPAGHNEQYF. CDR3 in DNA: TGCGCCAGCAGCTTGCCAGCGGGGCATAACGAGCAGTACTTC.

This chain uses TRBV30 with TRBJ2-1; 11 nucleotides match TRBD2. The CDR3 extends over 15 amino acids. Germline V gene lookup returns CDR1 GTSNPN and CDR2 SVGIG (reference sequence). J lost 1 base, V lost 5 bases, and 4 bases had no gene match. DNA of the CDR3: TGTGCCTGGCAGACTAGCGGGATTTCCTACAATGAGCAGTTCTTC. This codes for CAWQTSGISYNEQFF.

The rearrangement links TRBV7-6 to TRBJ2-1; 14 bases agree with TRBD2. The CDR3 has 17 amino acids. Germline V CDR1 and CDR2: SGHVS, FNYEAQ. V shed 2 bases, J shed 9 bases, and the junction held 9 bases outside the gene matches. The CDR3 DNA reads TGTGCCAGCAGCTTACGACCGACTAGCGGGGGGGCTGGTGAGCAGTTCTTC. This gives the protein CASSLRPTSGGAGEQFF.

The chain joins TRBV6-5 to TRBJ1-2; perhaps TRBD1 as D (6 bases). Trimming shortened V by 0 bases and J by 8 bases, and 16 bases separated the two germline ends. The CDR3 covers 15 residues. CDR1 and CDR2 (germline): MNHEY, SVGAGI. CDR3 region: CASSYSSSPRGGYTF. CDR3 bases: TGTGCCAGCAGTTACTCGTCCTCCCCAAGGGGGGGCTACACCTTC.